This T cell receptor delta chain derives from a study of gamma-delta chains in newborns, infants, children. Study background: Microbial exposure reportedly drives polyclonal innate γδ T cell expansion after birth.

TCRdb repeated clone calling on the reads with CATT. The table records 5,500 to 8,500 delta-chain clones, approximately 10% of them present only once. With respect to this clone: A read error may explain this, as a much larger clone is one base away.

This receptor was obtained from a child who was a newborn, infant or young child, either healthy, febrile or measles-vaccinated (not recorded which). The sequencing input was blood.

CDR3 nucleotides: TGTGCCTGTGAACCTCTCAGTGGGTGGAGGTTCACTTCGTACACCGATAAACTCATCTTT. Its translation is CACEPLSGWRFTSYTDKLIF. The V gene is TRDV2, the J gene TRDJ1; D not certain. The CDR3 consists of 20 residues. Trimming removed 4 bases from V and 0 bases from J, with 29 bases in between. CDR1 is GEAIGNYY, CDR2 EKD, per germline.